These 25 T cell receptor beta chains came from one sample sequenced in a study of blood T cell repertoires in COVID-19. Produced via immunoSEQ multiplex PCR; TCRdb's table is partial and in-frame only. The table includes about 160,000 clones, 84% detected once. Sequenced: peripheral blood. Every receptor here comes from a middle-aged man who had recovered from COVID-19.

In this sample, this clone turned up a few times. The chain links TRBV3-1 (or the pseudogene TRBV3-2) to TRBJ1-2; D ambiguous. The V gene lost 1 base and the J gene lost 7 bases, with 13 bases spanning the gap. This CDR3 region has 14 residues. Germline values: CDR1 LGHDT, CDR2 YNNKEL (reference sequence). Written as DNA, the CDR3 is TGTGCCAGCAGCCAAGCCGGAGGGCACGGTGGCTACACCTTC. Its translation: CASSQAGGHGGYTF.

This clone has just a few counts. The rearrangement joins TRBV27 to TRBJ2-5; a weak D match, TRBD2 (6 bases). The CDR3 has 12 amino acids. The ends were cut back, 7 bases at V and 4 bases at J, with 10 bases in the middle. Germline-derived CDR1 and CDR2 are MNHEY and SMNVEV (reference sequence). The CDR3: CASKGSGETQYF. CDR3 DNA: TGTGCCAGCAAGGGTAGCGGAGAGACCCAGTACTTC.

The chain has TRBV5-5 and TRBJ1-4; no reliable D call. This CDR3 comprises 16 residues. Per germline, CDR1 SGHKS and CDR2 YYEKEE (reference sequence). Trimming removed 0 bases from V and 8 bases from J, with 17 bases in between. Here the CDR3 DNA reads TGTGCCAGCAGCTTGGAGGCGAACTCGGGTGGAGAAAAACTGTTTTTT. Translating it yields CASSLEANSGGEKLFF.

This chain links TRBV6-1 with TRBJ2-7; 8 positions match TRBD2. The CDR3 has 15 residues. V lost 2 bases to trimming and J lost 3 bases; unmatched junction nucleotides: 6. Germline V CDR1 and CDR2: MNHNS, SASEGT. The CDR3 DNA reads as TGTGCCAGCAGTGAAATACTAGCGGCTGACTACGAGCAGTACTTC. Protein: CASSEILAADYEQYF.

This chain links TRBV10-1 with TRBJ2-7, with 8 bases that match TRBD1. CDR3 size: 12 residues. CDR1 and CDR2 from the germline V gene are WNHNN and SYGVQD (reference sequence). V trimming: 10 bases; J trimming: 2 bases; junction bases outside the gene matches: 4. The CDR3 sequence: CATRDRTYEQYF. The CDR3, as DNA: TGCGCCACAAGGGACAGGACCTACGAGCAGTACTTC.

The chain couples TRBV19 to TRBJ1-6; D gene unclear. V gave up 4 bases and J gave up 9 bases, with 10 bases separating them. Looked up from germline, CDR1 is LNHDA and CDR2 is SQIVND (reference sequence). CDR3 length: 13 amino acids. CDR3 in amino acids: CASSTGPISPLHF. Written as DNA, the CDR3 is TGTGCCAGTAGTACAGGCCCGATTTCACCCCTCCACTTT.

This clone was picked up one time. The chain uses TRBV5-1 and TRBJ2-1; TRBD1 matches 9 bases. CDR1 and CDR2 from the germline V gene are SGHRS and YFSETQ. This CDR3 region has 15 residues. The ends lost 0 bases at V and 7 bases at J; junction bases unmatched: 5. The CDR3 loop is CASSLDRGLGNEQFF. The CDR3 nucleotides are TGCGCCAGCAGCTTGGACAGGGGGCTGGGGAATGAGCAGTTCTTC. Variable domain in full (rest from reference TRBV5-1 and TRBJ2-1): KAGVTQTPRYLIKTRGQQVTLSCSPISGHRSVSWYQQTPGQGLQFLFEYFSETQRNKGNFPGRFSGRQFSNSRSEMNVSTLELGDSALYLCASSLDRGLGNEQFFGPGTRLTVL.

This rearrangement joins TRBV6-5 to TRBJ1-2, with TRBD1 as a possible D gene (6 bases). Germline CDR1 reads MNHEY; CDR2 reads SVGAGI. The CDR3 extends over 12 amino acids. Deletions cut 7 bases from V and 4 bases from J, with 10 bases between. As DNA, the CDR3 is TGTGCCAGCACTGGGGGCACCTATGGCTACACCTTC. Its translation is CASTGGTYGYTF.

This clone was counted once. Other nucleotide sequences in the sample specify the same CDR3. The chain links TRBV18 to TRBJ2-1; D is unresolved. This CDR3 has 12 amino acids. V lost 6 bases to trimming and J lost 8 bases, with 11 bases between them. CDR1 KGHSH and CDR2 LQKENI come from the germline V gene. CDR3 residues: CASSPQRDEQFF. The CDR3, as DNA: TGTGCCAGCTCGCCTCAGCGCGATGAGCAGTTCTTC.

The V gene is TRBV20-1, the J gene TRBJ1-3; D unclear. CDR1 and CDR2 from the germline V gene are DFQATT and SNEGSKA (reference sequence). V lost 3 bases and J lost 7, with 25 bases in between. This CDR3 is built from 17 residues. The CDR3 loop reads CSASGHLRPDSLNTIYF. CDR3 nucleotides: TGCAGTGCTAGTGGTCACCTCCGCCCTGACTCTTTGAACACCATATATTTT.

V gene TRBV30 combines with J gene TRBJ2-5, with TRBD2 matching 8 bases. With V trimmed by 4 bases and J by 1 base, 8 bases remained unmatched. Germline lookup yields CDR1 GTSNPN and CDR2 SVGIG (reference sequence). The CDR3 length is 15 residues. CDR3 loop: CAWTKAGASQETQYF. The DNA for the CDR3 is TGTGCCTGGACAAAAGCGGGGGCCAGCCAAGAGACCCAGTACTTC.

The J gene is TRBJ1-3, the V gene TRBV7-3; tentatively, D is TRBD1 (6 bases). The CDR3 sequence is 14 residues long. V lost 8 bases and J 2 bases, leaving 13 bases between the germline ends. Germline loops: CDR1 SGHTA, CDR2 FQGTGA. In DNA, the CDR3 is TGTGCCAGCTCGCCGGGACAACCTGGAAACACCATATATTTT. Amino acids: CASSPGQPGNTIYF.

This chain uses TRBV5-4 with TRBJ1-1; TRBD1 might be the D (6 bases). This CDR3 is built from 12 residues. The germline V gene encodes CDR1 SGHNT and CDR2 YYREEE (reference sequence). V was shortened by 3 bases and J by 8 bases, with 11 bases between the two germline ends. The CDR3 loop is CASSSWGGEAFF. CDR3 bases: TGTGCCAGCAGCTCGTGGGGGGGCGAAGCTTTCTTT.

This clone was counted only a few times. CDR3 amino acids: CASSSGGEGTQYF. The CDR3 DNA reads as TGTGCCAGCAGCTCCGGGGGGGAGGGGACCCAGTACTTC. The rearrangement links TRBV5-4 to TRBJ2-5, with TRBD2 matching 8 bases. V was clipped by 3 bases and J by 7 bases; unmatched bases: 5. The V gene's germline CDR1 is SGHNT and CDR2 YYREEE (reference sequence). The CDR3 consists of 13 residues.

This rearrangement joins TRBV20-1 to TRBJ1-2; unclear D gene. Trimming left V 6 bases short and J 11 bases short, with 16 bases between. The CDR3 spans 11 residues. Germline V gene data show CDR1 as DFQATT and CDR2 as SNEGSKA (reference sequence). DNA of the CDR3: TGCAGTGCAAGGACCGGACGGGGTTACACCTTC. Translating it yields CSARTGRGYTF.

This clone was counted ten times or more. The chain is built from TRBV18 and TRBJ1-2, with D possibly matching TRBD1 (6 bases). V lost 2 bases and J 8 bases, leaving 21 bases between the germline ends. Germline V gives CDR1 KGHSH, CDR2 LQKENI. CDR3 length: 16 residues. The CDR3 spells CASSPALGQGPQGYTF. DNA for the CDR3: TGTGCCAGCTCACCAGCCCTGGGGCAGGGGCCCCAAGGCTACACCTTC.

The rearrangement joins TRBV7-6 to TRBJ2-5; D may be TRBD2 (5 bases). V was shortened by 8 bases and J by 4 bases, with 20 bases between the two germline ends. Germline V gives CDR1 SGHVS, CDR2 FNYEAQ. The CDR3 totals 15 residues. The CDR3 DNA sequence: TGTGCCAGCTCACCCGGGGAGCAGGTGGTAGAGACCCAGTACTTC. Encoded protein: CASSPGEQVVETQYF.

V gene TRBV4-1 combines with J gene TRBJ1-2, with D hard to call. Germline loops: CDR1 MGHRA, CDR2 YSYEKL. This CDR3 is 11 amino acids long. V lost 6 bases and J 4 bases, leaving 6 bases between the germline ends. CDR3 in amino acids: CASRAVYGYTF. Written as DNA, the CDR3 is TGCGCCAGCAGGGCCGTCTATGGCTACACCTTC.

This chain joins TRBV6-1 and TRBJ2-7; 7 bases are a match to TRBD2. Germline trimming cut 1 base from V and 3 bases from J; bases unmatched to any gene: 6. Germline loops: CDR1 MNHNS, CDR2 SASEGT. The CDR3 length is 15 residues. CDR3 sequence reads: CASSEGWGLNYEQYF. In DNA form, the CDR3 reads TGTGCCAGCAGTGAAGGGTGGGGACTAAACTACGAGCAGTACTTC.

This chain joins TRBV5-4 and TRBJ2-1, with a tentative D call TRBD1 (6 bases). The CDR3 length is 16 residues. Trimming removed 3 bases at V and 4 bases at J, with 17 bases between. The germline CDR1 and CDR2 sequences are SGHNT and YYREEE (reference sequence). The CDR3 DNA is TGTGCCAGCAGCTCTGGGACCGGGACAAGATACAATGAGCAGTTCTTC. This translates into CASSSGTGTRYNEQFF.

The chain carries TRBV3-1 (or the pseudogene TRBV3-2) and TRBJ2-7, with 10 bases that match TRBD1. V trimming: 5 bases; J trimming: 3 bases; junction bases outside the gene matches: 4. This CDR3 comprises 14 residues. The germline V gene encodes CDR1 LGHDT and CDR2 YNNKEL (reference sequence). CDR3 loop: CASSGTGALYEQYF. The CDR3, as DNA: TGTGCCAGCAGCGGGACAGGGGCCCTCTACGAGCAGTACTTC.

The gene calls are TRBV2 and TRBJ1-1, with a weak D call TRBD1 (6 bases). V was cut by 6 bases and J by 0 bases, with 11 bases left in between. The CDR3 loop spans 14 amino acids. Germline CDR1 SNHLY, CDR2 FYNNEI. CDR3 sequence reads: CASREDSMNTEAFF. For the CDR3, the DNA is TGTGCCAGCAGGGAGGACAGCATGAACACTGAAGCTTTCTTT.

The chain uses TRBV6-2 or TRBV6-3 and TRBJ2-1, with D perhaps TRBD2 (6 bases). The V gene's germline CDR1 is MNHEY and CDR2 SVGEGT. CDR3 length equals 11 residues. Trimming took 4 bases from V and 10 from J, leaving 8 bases between them. CDR3 loop: CASSSAGEQFF. The CDR3 bases are TGTGCCAGCAGTTCTGCGGGGGAGCAGTTCTTC.

This clone is labeled medium-sized. V is TRBV6-5 and J is TRBJ2-2; D is perhaps TRBD1 (5 bases). This CDR3 spans 14 amino acids. Deletions cut 6 bases from V and 5 bases from J, with 13 bases between. Germline loops: CDR1 MNHEY, CDR2 SVGAGI. In nucleotides, the CDR3 is TGTGCCAGCAGGGGGCCCGAGGAAACCGGGGAGCTGTTTTTT. Its translation is CASRGPEETGELFF.

J is TRBJ1-5 and V is TRBV24-1; 11 nucleotides line up with TRBD1. The junction had 16 bases not matched to a gene; V was cut back by 4 bases and J by 0 bases. The germline V gene encodes CDR1 KGHDR and CDR2 SFDVKD. This CDR3 contains 21 residues. In nucleotides, the CDR3 is TGTGCCACCAGTGAGCCAGTACCGGGACAGGGGGTTTGGTATAGCAATCAGCCCCAGCATTTT. This gives the protein CATSEPVPGQGVWYSNQPQHF.